This T cell receptor beta chain was captured in a study of blood T cell repertoires in COVID-19. From germline, CDR1 is SGHTA and CDR2 FQGNSA. The CDR3 sequence is 12 residues long. V was shortened by 6 bases and J by 9 bases, with 12 bases between the two germline ends. TCRdb's copy holds only in-frame clones and misses some; the assay was immunoSEQ multiplex PCR. The table shows fewer than 200,000 clones, with 70% to 90% occurring only once. V and J are TRBV7-2 and TRBJ1-5; D remains unclear. The clonotype was recovered from a middle-aged man with active or convalescent COVID-19. Sequenced material: peripheral blood. The CDR3 sequence: CASSPRVGPQHF. The CDR3 DNA is TGTGCCAGCAGTCCCCGGGTGGGGCCCCAGCATTTT. The entire variable domain, with the rest obtained from reference TRBV7-2 and TRBJ1-5, is as follows: GAGVSQSPSNKVTEKGKDVELRCDPISGHTALYWYRQSLGQGLEFLIYFQGNSAPDKSGLPSDRFSAERTGGSVSTLTIQRTQQEDSAVYLCASSPRVGPQHFGDGTRLSIL.